The source of this TCR beta chain is a study of T-cell memory formation after mild COVID-19. One entry per CDR3 protein results from TCRdb running MiXCR on the 5' RACE reads. This sample has a few hundred thousand distinct CDR3 sequences, with approximately 15% found just once. Sequences were obtained from PBMCs or a T cell subset sorted from them (not recorded which). This receptor was taken from a man between 18 and 35 years old who had mild COVID-19 (a few samples of this study predate the infection). Cell type and time point are not known.

CDR3 bases: TGTGCCTGGAGCCCGTCAGGGGGCTACGAGCAGTACTTC. Encoded protein: CAWSPSGGYEQYF. The chain employs TRBV30 and TRBJ2-7, with TRBD1 matching 7 bases. The CDR3 has 13 amino acids. Germline V gene lookup returns CDR1 GTSNPN and CDR2 SVGIG (reference sequence). V shed 3 bases and J 3 bases; nucleotides not matched to a gene: 5.